These 12 T cell receptor beta chains were sequenced from one sample in a study of siplizumab effects on memory and regulatory T cells. The assay was immunoSEQ multiplex PCR, and TCRdb's table has in-frame clones only and misses some. The table includes roughly 100,000 clones, roughly nine tenths detected once. The sample was CD4+ T cells sorted from blood. The source of these receptors is a human donor in good health.

The DNA of the CDR3 is TGTGCCATTTGGGACAGGGGATATGCAACTAATGAAAAACTGTTTTTT. This translates into CAIWDRGYATNEKLFF. This sequence joins TRBV2 and TRBJ1-4; the match to TRBD1 covers 10 bases. V lost 10 bases to trimming and J lost 0 bases; unmatched junction nucleotides: 8. Germline-derived CDR1 and CDR2 are SNHLY and FYNNEI. The CDR3 contains 16 residues.

V gene TRBV7-8 combines with J gene TRBJ2-3; D is uncertain. The V end lost 2 bases, the J end lost 0 bases, and 6 bases lay between the germline ends. This CDR3 comprises 14 residues. Germline V gene lookup returns CDR1 SGHVS and CDR2 FQNEAQ. The CDR3 bases are TGTGCCAGCAGCTTAAGAACTAGCACAGATACGCAGTATTTT. Translating it yields CASSLRTSTDTQYF.

The gene calls are TRBV5-1 and TRBJ2-7; 10 nucleotides line up with TRBD2. CDR1 SGHRS and CDR2 YFSETQ come from the germline V gene. V was pared by 0 bases and J by 6 bases, with 6 bases of the junction left unmatched. The length of the CDR3 is 15 residues. CDR3 protein: CASSLGSSGSGEQYF. As DNA, the CDR3 is TGCGCCAGCAGCTTGGGTTCTAGCGGGAGTGGCGAGCAGTACTTC.

The rearrangement joins TRBV27 to TRBJ2-2; D unclear. Trimming took off 0 bases at V and 1 base at J, with 6 bases between the two ends. There are 15 residues in the CDR3. CDR1 is MNHEY, CDR2 SMNVEV, per germline (reference sequence). CDR3 in amino acids: CASSLSIRNTGELFF. The CDR3 bases are TGTGCCAGCAGTTTATCTATAAGGAACACCGGGGAGCTGTTTTTT.

V and J are TRBV6-1 and TRBJ2-2; no reliable D call. This CDR3 contains 16 residues. The V gene's germline CDR1 is MNHNS and CDR2 SASEGT. Trimming cost V 1 base and J 8 bases, with 17 bases left between them. In DNA, the CDR3 is TGTGCCAGCAGTGAAGTCAGCACCCTCACCGGTGGGGAGCTGTTTTTT. Protein: CASSEVSTLTGGELFF.

J is TRBJ1-1 and V is TRBV19; no definite D call. The V and J ends lost 6 bases and 1 base respectively, with 9 bases between them. CDR1 LNHDA and CDR2 SQIVND come from the germline V gene (reference sequence). There are 13 residues in the CDR3. Here the CDR3 DNA reads TGTGCCAGTAGGAGTAAAGCGAACACTGAAGCTTTCTTT. It yields the protein CASRSKANTEAFF.

V is TRBV10-3 and J is TRBJ2-5; TRBD1 agrees at 12 bases. This CDR3 comprises 19 residues. After removal of 5 bases from V and 7 bases from J, the junction contained 20 bases not matched to a gene. CDR1 ENHRY and CDR2 SYGVKD come from the germline V gene. CDR3 sequence: CAISSRPGTGGLGGRTQYF. The CDR3 region has the DNA TGTGCCATCAGTTCCAGACCCGGGACAGGGGGCTTGGGGGGGAGGACCCAGTACTTC.

The chain has TRBV11-3 and TRBJ2-2; D is unresolved. Trimming left V 1 base short and J 9 bases short, with 9 bases between. The germline CDR1 and CDR2 sequences are SGHNT and YENEEA. The CDR3 consists of 13 residues. The CDR3 nucleotides read TGTGCCAGCAGCTTAGGGAACTGGAGGGAGCTGTTTTTT. This encodes CASSLGNWRELFF.

This clone was counted a single time. This chain links TRBV9 with TRBJ2-3, with TRBD2 matching over 13 bases. This CDR3 contains 20 residues. In germline, CDR1 is SGDLS, CDR2 YYNGEE. The J segment lost 2 bases and the V segment lost 4 bases, leaving 16 bases of the junction unmatched. CDR3 in amino acids: CASSSRLAGGHPTPTDTQYF. For the CDR3, the DNA is TGTGCCAGCAGCTCTCGACTAGCGGGAGGCCACCCGACGCCCACAGATACGCAGTATTTT.

This chain joins TRBV18 and TRBJ1-4, with D maybe TRBD1 (6 bases). Trimming left V 4 bases short and J 7 bases short, with 16 bases between. CDR1 and CDR2 from the germline V gene are KGHSH and LQKENI. This CDR3 comprises 15 residues. CDR3 nucleotide sequence: TGTGCCAGCTCACGGGACACGGGGGCGCCTGAAAAACTGTTTTTT. It is translated as CASSRDTGAPEKLFF.

V gene TRBV11-2 combines with J gene TRBJ2-1; 13 bases are a match to TRBD2. Germline-derived CDR1 and CDR2 are SGHAT and FQNNGV. CDR3 size: 19 residues. The V segment lost 0 bases and the J segment 1 base; nucleotides outside the gene matches: 6. The chain's CDR3 is CASSLEGLAGYGSYNEQFF. The CDR3 DNA reads TGTGCCAGCAGCTTAGAGGGACTAGCGGGATATGGGTCCTACAATGAGCAGTTCTTC. The full variable domain, rest sourced from reference TRBV11-2 and TRBJ2-1, is EAGVAQSPRYKIIEKRQSVAFWCNPISGHATLYWYQQILGQGPKLLIQFQNNGVVDDSQLPKDRFSAERLKGVDSTLKIQPAKLEDSAVYLCASSLEGLAGYGSYNEQFFGPGTRLTVL.

The chain has TRBV7-9 and TRBJ2-5, with TRBD1 matching 7 bases. The trim removed 4 bases at V and 5 bases at J, leaving 10 bases unmatched. The length of the CDR3 is 15 residues. Germline V gene sequence: CDR1 SEHNR, CDR2 FQNEAQ (reference sequence). The DNA for the CDR3 is TGTGCCAGCAGCTCCGGCAGGGGGACATCGGAGACCCAGTACTTC. This codes for CASSSGRGTSETQYF.